A selection of T cell receptor beta chains follows, all from one sample in a study of T cells in tumors after PD-1 blockade. Libraries were prepared by immunoSEQ multiplex PCR; TCRdb keeps only in-frame clonotypes and omits some of them. The table lists around 12,000 clones, roughly three fifths of them singletons. The starting material was tumor tissue, obtained before anti-PD-1 treatment. The receptors stem from a human donor with basal cell carcinoma. The CDR3 runs from the conserved cysteine through the conserved F or W. A D gene is named only where the DNA matches it firmly. The size of a clone is reported for some rows only, either as once, few or many, or as a class for expanded clones.

d_gene,abundance,v_gene,j_gene,CDR3aa,CDR3nt
-,-,TRBV25-1,TRBJ2-1,CASGPPRSSYNEQFF,TGTGCCAGCGGCCCCCCACGGAGCTCCTACAATGAGCAGTTCTTC
-,medium-sized,TRBV5-1,TRBJ2-3,CASSLLGGLSTDTQYF,TGCGCCAGCAGCTTACTGGGGGGCCTAAGCACAGATACGCAGTATTTT
TRBD2,medium-sized,TRBV27,TRBJ2-7,CASSHDSGTILPYEQYF,TGTGCCAGCAGCCACGATAGCGGGACAATCCTACCCTACGAGCAGTACTTC
TRBD2,-,TRBV24-1,TRBJ2-5,CATSPSGSYSETQYF,TGTGCCACCAGTCCTAGCGGGAGTTACTCCGAGACCCAGTACTTC
-,-,TRBV19,TRBJ2-5,CASSPGASDLETQYF,TGTGCCAGTAGTCCAGGAGCTAGCGATCTAGAGACCCAGTACTTC
TRBD1,-,TRBV7-8,TRBJ1-6,CASSLGGTARNSPLHF,TGTGCCAGCAGCTTAGGTGGGACAGCTAGAAATTCACCCCTCCACTTT
TRBD1,-,TRBV20-1,TRBJ2-5,CSASGGTGDETQYF,TGCAGTGCTAGTGGCGGGACAGGGGATGAGACCCAGTACTTC
-,few,TRBV30,TRBJ1-1,CAWSVHLPEQNTEAFF,TGTGCCTGGAGTGTACATCTTCCGGAACAGAACACTGAAGCTTTCTTT
-,-,TRBV5-6,TRBJ1-2,CASSLGRVDYGYTF,TGTGCCAGCAGCTTGGGCAGGGTAGACTATGGCTACACCTTC
TRBD2,-,TRBV11-3,TRBJ2-7,CASSSGTSRGEQYF,TGTGCCAGCAGTTCCGGGACTAGCCGTGGCGAGCAGTACTTC
TRBD1,-,TRBV6-1,TRBJ2-7,CASSGRDRGVTYEQYF,TGTGCCAGCAGTGGAAGAGACAGGGGCGTAACCTACGAGCAGTACTTC
-,medium-sized,TRBV18,TRBJ1-5,CASSPRQERNQPQHF,TGTGCCAGCTCACCACGACAGGAGAGGAATCAGCCCCAGCATTTT
-,-,TRBV27,TRBJ1-2,CASSQRGVNYGYTF,TGTGCCAGCAGCCAAAGGGGGGTGAACTATGGCTACACCTTC
-,-,TRBV6-2/TRBV6-3,TRBJ2-1,CASSYPQEQFF,TGTGCCAGCAGTTACCCGCAGGAGCAGTTCTTC
-,-,TRBV11-3,TRBJ2-7,CASSLIGRGIGNEQYF,TGTGCCAGCAGCTTAATAGGTAGGGGGATAGGCAACGAGCAGTACTTC
-,-,TRBV7-8,TRBJ1-3,CASSPTGNTIYF,TGTGCCAGCAGCCCCACTGGAAACACCATATATTTT
-,-,TRBV2,TRBJ2-7,CASSPPGPYEQYF,TGTGCCAGCAGCCCCCCAGGCCCCTACGAGCAGTACTTC
-,medium-sized,TRBV6-5,TRBJ1-1,CASSYSTYRMNTEAFF,TGTGCCAGCAGTTACTCGACTTACAGGATGAACACTGAAGCTTTCTTT
-,-,TRBV5-1,TRBJ1-1,CASSLTGWDAFF,TGCGCCAGCAGCTTGACAGGGTGGGACGCTTTCTTT
TRBD2,medium-sized,TRBV4-1,TRBJ2-5,CASSHGTSGKETQYF,TGCGCCAGCAGCCATGGGACTAGCGGGAAGGAGACCCAGTACTTC
-,medium-sized,TRBV28,TRBJ1-1,CASSLRKTGNTEAFF,TGTGCCAGCAGTTTACGGAAGACAGGGAACACTGAAGCTTTCTTT
TRBD2,once,TRBV9,TRBJ2-1,CASSVAAGGQRSTKQFF,TGTGCCAGCAGCGTAGCAGCGGGGGGACAACGATCTACGAAGCAGTTCTTC
-,-,TRBV5-1,TRBJ1-2,CASSPSSLIVYGYTF,TGCGCCAGCAGCCCCAGTTCCCTAATAGTCTATGGCTACACCTTC
TRBD1,medium-sized,TRBV24-1,TRBJ1-1,CATTRTGGTEAFF,TGTGCCACCACCAGGACAGGGGGCACTGAAGCTTTCTTT
TRBD2,once,TRBV9,TRBJ2-1,CASSASGGGDYNEQFF,TGTGCCAGCAGCGCTTCGGGAGGCGGGGATTACAATGAGCAGTTCTTC
-,-,TRBV27,TRBJ2-7,CASRKGPGPYEQYF,TGTGCCAGCAGGAAGGGACCGGGACCCTACGAGCAGTACTTC
TRBD2,once,TRBV28,TRBJ2-1,CASSFRQREGHEQFF,TGTGCCAGCAGTTTCCGGCAGCGGGAGGGCCATGAGCAGTTCTTC
TRBD2,-,TRBV6-5,TRBJ2-4,CAPTERGLAKNIQYF,TGTGCACCAACCGAGCGGGGTCTAGCCAAAAACATTCAGTACTTC
TRBD2,-,TRBV5-1,TRBJ2-5,CASSLGLATHQETQYF,TGCGCCAGCAGCTTGGGACTAGCGACACACCAAGAGACCCAGTACTTC
-,few,TRBV7-2,TRBJ1-1,CASSLSVPNTEAFF,TGTGCCAGCAGCTTGTCGGTACCGAACACTGAAGCTTTCTTT
-,large,TRBV28,TRBJ2-1,CAIQTAVGYNEQFF,TGTGCCATCCAGACAGCGGTGGGTTACAATGAGCAGTTCTTC
TRBD2,-,TRBV5-1,TRBJ2-1,CASSLPPTPNSGLAYYNEQFF,TGCGCCAGCAGCTTACCCCCTACACCGAATTCGGGACTAGCGTACTACAATGAGCAGTTCTTC
TRBD2,-,TRBV7-3,TRBJ2-3,CASSLSGAGGENTQYF,TGTGCCAGCAGCCTTTCGGGAGCGGGGGGGGAGAATACGCAGTATTTT
-,-,TRBV18,TRBJ2-7,CASSPDSLGYEQYF,TGTGCCAGCTCACCGGACAGCTTAGGCTACGAGCAGTACTTC
TRBD1,-,TRBV5-6,TRBJ2-7,CASSLPDRVYEQYF,TGTGCCAGCAGCTTGCCGGACAGGGTCTACGAGCAGTACTTC
TRBD2,few,TRBV11-3,TRBJ2-5,CASSLGLAGGQETQYF,TGTGCCAGCAGCCTGGGACTAGCGGGGGGGCAAGAGACCCAGTACTTC
-,-,TRBV5-8,TRBJ1-4,CASNTFRGEKLFF,TGTGCCAGCAACACATTTAGGGGTGAAAAACTGTTTTTT
-,medium-sized,TRBV20-1,TRBJ2-1,CSAREVYEQFF,TGCAGTGCTAGAGAAGTGTATGAGCAGTTCTTC
-,few,TRBV5-1,TRBJ2-5,CASSFGPLETQYF,TGCGCCAGCAGCTTTGGCCCGCTTGAGACCCAGTACTTC
-,-,TRBV5-4,TRBJ2-7,CASSLGEGSIYEQYF,TGTGCCAGCAGCTTGGGAGAGGGGTCTATCTACGAGCAGTACTTC
TRBD2,-,TRBV29-1,TRBJ2-2,CSVTSGANTGELFF,TGCAGCGTTACTAGCGGGGCTAACACCGGGGAGCTGTTTTTT
-,-,TRBV27,TRBJ2-7,CASSFRASEVHEQYF,TGTGCCAGCAGTTTCCGGGCCTCGGAGGTCCACGAGCAGTACTTC
-,few,TRBV29-1,TRBJ2-2,CSAIKGGGGELFF,TGCAGCGCTATAAAAGGGGGAGGAGGTGAGCTGTTTTTT
-,-,TRBV18,TRBJ2-3,CASSPPMADTDTQYF,TGTGCCAGCTCACCACCTATGGCGGACACAGATACGCAGTATTTT
TRBD2,few,TRBV20-1,TRBJ2-5,CSASSGGAVLGTQYF,TGCAGTGCTAGTAGCGGGGGGGCAGTTTTGGGGACCCAGTACTTC
-,-,TRBV27,TRBJ2-5,CASSFNLDKKGTQYF,TGTGCCAGCAGTTTCAACCTGGATAAGAAAGGGACCCAGTACTTC
-,-,TRBV7-2,TRBJ1-1,CASSLTRGAEAFF,TGTGCCAGCAGCCTGACCAGGGGCGCTGAAGCTTTCTTT
TRBD1,-,TRBV7-9,TRBJ1-1,CASSLEQGARAFF,TGTGCCAGCAGCTTAGAACAGGGGGCGCGAGCTTTCTTT
-,-,TRBV11-3,TRBJ1-1,CASSLSGGANTEAFF,TGTGCCAGCAGCTTAAGCGGGGGCGCGAACACTGAAGCTTTCTTT
TRBD2,-,TRBV6-2/TRBV6-3,TRBJ2-5,CASSYFGGGETQYF,TGTGCCAGCAGTTACTTCGGGGGGGGAGAGACCCAGTACTTC
-,-,TRBV4-2,TRBJ2-2,CASSQDRADPGRAGELFF,TGTGCCAGCAGCCAAGATCGGGCGGACCCGGGCCGTGCCGGGGAGCTGTTTTTT
-,-,TRBV9,TRBJ2-1,CASSQHPGNNEQFF,TGTGCCAGCAGCCAACACCCGGGCAACAATGAGCAGTTCTTC
TRBD1,-,TRBV19,TRBJ2-1,CASSIVTGVYNEQFF,TGTGCCAGTAGTATAGTTACAGGGGTCTACAATGAGCAGTTCTTC
-,-,TRBV2,TRBJ1-2,CASSRDLNYGYTF,TGTGCCAGCAGCCGAGATCTTAACTATGGCTACACCTTC
TRBD2,few,TRBV7-2,TRBJ2-7,CASSDSGGHSYEQYF,TGTGCCAGCAGCGATAGCGGGGGACACTCCTACGAGCAGTACTTC
-,-,TRBV9,TRBJ1-5,CASSVAGVFNQPQHF,TGTGCCAGCAGCGTAGCGGGGGTTTTCAATCAGCCCCAGCATTTT
-,-,TRBV7-2,TRBJ1-2,CASSFWAESSYGYTF,TGTGCCAGCAGCTTTTGGGCAGAGTCAAGCTATGGCTACACCTTC
-,-,TRBV14,TRBJ2-7,CASSQDQVTYEQYF,TGTGCCAGCAGCCAAGACCAGGTTACCTACGAGCAGTACTTC
-,-,TRBV6-5,TRBJ1-2,CASSYLQGPANYGYTF,TGTGCCAGCAGTTACTTGCAGGGCCCAGCTAACTATGGCTACACCTTC